This TCR beta chain was identified in a study of blood T cells in healthy people across ages. Broader study findings: Total diversity from one million sequenced T cells was likely underestimated.

The CDR3 consists of 15 residues. Deletions cut 4 bases from V and 8 bases from J, with 16 bases between. CDR1 and CDR2 from the germline V gene are SGHTS and YDEGEE. Of note for this clonotype: Its target is not known.

Healthy Caucasian individuals from Russia aged about 6 to 95 served as donors. For the second PCR, which ran for about 6 to 11 cycles, a sample-barcoded 5' primer and a J-beta primer mix were used. Each cDNA molecule was tagged by a template-switch adaptor that had 12 random nucleotides. TCRdb reanalysed the 5' RACE reads using MiXCR and keeps one entry per CDR3 protein. The table has fewer than 700,000 distinct CDR3 sequences, around 41% seen once. This clonotype originated in a man older than 75 in good health. This chain connects TRBV5-8 to TRBJ1-6, with unresolved D. What was sequenced was blood. The DNA of the CDR3 is TGTGCCAGCAGCCCTTGGTTGGATCTGGATTCACCCCTCCACTTT. It codes for CASSPWLDLDSPLHF.